The text below deals with one TCR beta chain. By negative magnetic separation, total CD8+ T cells were enriched. RNA was isolated from duplicate vials, each containing around 140,000 sorted CD8+ T cells, for every subset. The CDR3 runs 13 residues. Germline V gene sequence: CDR1 SSHAT, CDR2 FNYEAQ (reference sequence). Libraries targeted TCR beta using 5' RACE with UMIs. Using the 5' RACE reads, TCRdb records one entry per CDR3 protein without DNA. The sample table sets out about 11,000 distinct CDR3 sequences. This record comes from a study of human CD8 memory T cell subsets. The gene calls are TRBV7-7 and TRBJ2-7. The sequence was obtained from a human donor in good health. The sample comprised CD8+ T cells from PBMCs. The CDR3 spells CASSLGETGEQYF. Based on the CDR3 plus reference TRBV7-7 and TRBJ2-7, the full variable domain is GAGVSQSPRYKVTKRGQDVTLRCDPISSHATLYWYQQALGQGPEFLTYFNYEAQPDKSGLPSDRFSAERPEGSISTLTIQRTEQRDSAMYRCASSLGETGEQYFGPGTRLTVT.